These 20 T cell receptor beta chains originate from one sample sequenced in a study of control samples from healthy donors and cancer patients. Data came from immunoSEQ multiplex PCR; TCRdb stores just in-frame clones and leaves some out. The data contain some 71,000 clones, roughly nine tenths of them singletons. Sequencing input: PBMCs. The receptor set was obtained from a woman aged 45-65 years with colorectal cancer.

This chain links TRBV18 with TRBJ2-1, with 7 positions matching TRBD2. Germline V lookup: CDR1 KGHSH, CDR2 LQKENI. This CDR3 spans 14 amino acids. V trimming: 0 bases; J trimming: 7 bases; junction bases outside the gene matches: 3. The CDR3 sequence: CASSPPAGVNEQFF. The CDR3 DNA sequence: TGTGCCAGCTCACCACCGGCGGGAGTGAATGAGCAGTTCTTC.

The chain employs TRBV30 and TRBJ2-7; the D is unclear. V lost 0 bases and J 3 bases, leaving 6 bases between the germline ends. Germline V lookup: CDR1 GTSNPN, CDR2 SVGIG (reference sequence). CDR3 length equals 12 residues. For the CDR3, the DNA is TGTGCCTGGAGTGTATTAAGCTACGAGCAGTACTTC. Translation: CAWSVLSYEQYF.

For the CDR3, the DNA is TGTGCCACCCAAACAGGGGGCGATGAAAAACTGTTTTTT. Protein product: CATQTGGDEKLFF. The V and J genes are TRBV25-1 and TRBJ1-4; 9 bases map to TRBD1. The trim removed 10 bases at V and 6 bases at J, leaving 6 bases unmatched. The CDR3 is 13 amino acids. Germline-derived CDR1 and CDR2 are MGHDK and SYGVNS.

V gene TRBV11-2 combines with J gene TRBJ1-2; unclear D gene. The germline gives CDR1 SGHAT, CDR2 FQNNGV. The CDR3 contains 15 residues. V was pared by 1 base and J by 4 bases, with 13 bases between. CDR3 sequence reads: CASSLVGVVGYGYTF. The CDR3 DNA reads TGTGCCAGCAGCTTAGTAGGAGTGGTCGGCTATGGCTACACCTTC.

The rearrangement uses TRBV2 and TRBJ1-1, with D maybe TRBD1 (6 bases). Germline CDR1 and CDR2: SNHLY and FYNNEI. This CDR3 spans 14 amino acids. V lost 8 bases, J lost 1 base, and 14 bases lay in between. CDR3 sequence reads: CASSLMTGNTEAFF. The CDR3 coding sequence is TGTGCCAGCTCTTTGATGACAGGGAACACTGAAGCTTTCTTT.

Only a few counts were recorded for this clone. V usage is TRBV10-3 and J usage is TRBJ1-1; 7 bases are a match to TRBD1. Germline loops: CDR1 ENHRY, CDR2 SYGVKD. The CDR3 is 15 residues long. Unmatched junction bases numbered 7, after V lost 6 bases and J lost 0 bases. The CDR3 is CAISPRDRMNTEAFF. CDR3 DNA sequence: TGTGCCATCAGCCCCCGGGACAGAATGAACACTGAAGCTTTCTTT.

The chain recombines TRBV14 with TRBJ2-5; 12 bases match TRBD1. The junction had 4 bases not matched to a gene; V was cut back by 0 bases and J by 5 bases. The length of the CDR3 is 16 residues. Germline V gene data show CDR1 as SGHDN and CDR2 as FVKESK. CDR3: CASSQDGTGGLETQYF. The CDR3 nucleotides read TGTGCCAGCAGCCAAGATGGGACAGGGGGCCTTGAGACCCAGTACTTC.

The chain has TRBV5-1 and TRBJ2-3; D call uncertain. CDR3 length equals 12 residues. V gave up 2 bases and J gave up 2 bases, with 3 bases separating them. Germline CDR1 and CDR2: SGHRS and YFSETQ. CDR3 amino acids: CASSLYTDTQYF. The CDR3 nucleotides are TGCGCCAGCAGCTTATACACAGATACGCAGTATTTT.

V usage is TRBV2 and J usage is TRBJ2-2, with TRBD1 as a possible D gene (5 bases). Germline CDR1 reads SNHLY; CDR2 reads FYNNEI. The CDR3 length is 14 residues. V dropped 7 bases and J dropped 6 bases, with 15 bases sitting between them. The CDR3 reads CASTRQGVAGELFF. CDR3 bases: TGTGCCAGCACCAGACAAGGGGTGGCCGGGGAGCTGTTTTTT.

DNA of the CDR3: TGTGCCAGCAGCCGACAGGGACCTACCACTGAAGCTTTCTTT. Its protein product is CASSRQGPTTEAFF. The rearrangement uses TRBV3-1 (or the pseudogene TRBV3-2) and TRBJ1-1, with 7 nucleotides matching TRBD1. The V gene end was trimmed by 4 bases and the J gene end by 4 bases; junction bases not matched to a gene: 6. CDR1 and CDR2 (germline): LGHDT, YNNKEL (reference sequence). The CDR3 has 14 amino acids.

The rearrangement links TRBV5-1 to TRBJ1-2; maybe TRBD1 (5 bases). CDR3 length: 15 amino acids. CDR1 and CDR2 (germline): SGHRS, YFSETQ. V was trimmed by 4 bases and J by 7 bases, leaving 20 bases between them. The CDR3 spells CASSPRTGTEGGYTF. CDR3 bases: TGCGCCAGCAGCCCTCGAACCGGGACGGAAGGTGGCTACACCTTC.

The chain joins TRBV7-8 to TRBJ1-3, with 9 bases that match TRBD1. The V segment lost 5 bases and the J segment 4 bases; nucleotides outside the gene matches: 3. The CDR3 sequence is 14 residues long. Germline CDR1 SGHVS, CDR2 FQNEAQ. Here the CDR3 reads CASSLGQGGNTIYF. The DNA of the CDR3 is TGTGCCAGCAGCCTCGGACAGGGGGGAAACACCATATATTTT.

The chain links TRBV29-1 to TRBJ2-7; no clear D. The V and J ends lost 4 bases and 3 bases respectively, with 7 bases between them. Germline loops: CDR1 SQVTM, CDR2 ANQGSEA. The length of the CDR3 is 11 residues. CDR3 in amino acids: CSVVKLYEQYF. The CDR3 nucleotides read TGCAGCGTTGTTAAGCTCTACGAGCAGTACTTC.

The rearrangement uses TRBV18 and TRBJ2-3, with D maybe TRBD1 (5 bases). This CDR3 contains 15 residues. Trimming removed 3 bases at V and 5 bases at J, with 15 bases between. The V gene's germline CDR1 is KGHSH and CDR2 LQKENI. The CDR3 loop reads CASSPRQGIGDTQYF. CDR3 DNA: TGTGCCAGCTCACCGCGCCAGGGAATTGGAGATACGCAGTATTTT.

The chain combines TRBV2 with TRBJ2-3, with 7 bases fitting TRBD1. This CDR3 is 16 amino acids long. The germline V gene has CDR1 SNHLY and CDR2 FYNNEI. V lost 4 bases to trimming and J lost 6 bases; unmatched junction nucleotides: 13. The CDR3 nucleotides are TGTGCCAGCAGTGGACGGGACAGCTTTGGGGTCGATACGCAGTATTTT. Its protein is CASSGRDSFGVDTQYF.

The chain joins TRBV29-1 to TRBJ2-7; D not resolved. CDR3 length: 12 residues. Trimming removed 8 bases from V and 0 bases from J, with 11 bases in between. CDR1 and CDR2 (germline): SQVTM, ANQGSEA. The CDR3 bases are TGCAGCATCAGAGCTTACTCCTACGAGCAGTACTTC. Its protein product is CSIRAYSYEQYF.

The chain carries TRBV7-9 and TRBJ1-6; the D gene is possibly TRBD1 (6 bases). CDR3 length: 16 residues. From germline, CDR1 is SEHNR and CDR2 FQNEAQ (reference sequence). Between the trimmed V and J ends, which lost 3 bases and 3 bases, there was a span of 12 bases. The CDR3 coding sequence is TGTGCCAGCAGCTTGGGGGGCGATCTCTATAATTCACCCCTCCACTTT. It yields the protein CASSLGGDLYNSPLHF.

The chain recombines TRBV7-9 with TRBJ1-4, with 9 bases identical to TRBD1. Germline V gives CDR1 SEHNR, CDR2 FQNEAQ (reference sequence). V was clipped by 5 bases and J by 8 bases; unmatched bases: 6. The CDR3 loop spans 14 amino acids. The CDR3 DNA reads as TGTGCCAGCAGCACGACAGGGGGAAACGAAAAACTGTTTTTT. This codes for CASSTTGGNEKLFF.

V and J are TRBV30 and TRBJ2-5; the match to TRBD2 covers 7 bases. Germline V lookup: CDR1 GTSNPN, CDR2 SVGIG (reference sequence). The CDR3 is 14 amino acids. CDR3 nucleotide sequence: TGTGCGACGGACTTACGCGGGGGATCGGAGACCCAGTACTTC. It is translated as CATDLRGGSETQYF.

The chain has TRBV5-1 and TRBJ2-1, with 8 bases matching TRBD1. V trimming: 3 bases; J trimming: 4 bases; junction bases outside the gene matches: 6. The CDR3 loop spans 15 amino acids. Per the germline V gene, CDR1 is SGHRS and CDR2 is YFSETQ. CDR3 in DNA: TGCGCCAGCAGCTCGGCACAGGGGGGATACAATGAGCAGTTCTTC. It codes for CASSSAQGGYNEQFF.